This TCR beta chain was obtained from a study of identical twins. Broader study findings: The study drew conclusions from cross-sectional statistical analysis, not from following the same donors.

MiXCR, applied by TCRdb to the 5' RACE reads, yields one record per CDR3 protein. The table records around 1.7 million distinct CDR3 sequences, 32% of them present only once. This CDR3 has 13 amino acids. Germline V CDR1 and CDR2: SGHDT, YYEEEE. The V and J ends lost 4 bases and 0 bases respectively, with 8 bases between them. This clonotype has more than one count but fewer than ten. The antigen is unknown. This chain uses TRBV5-6 with TRBJ2-7; no clear D. The sample taken for sequencing was cord blood. The receptor's source is a newborn girl in good health. CDR3 loop: CASSQTNSYEQYF. The CDR3 DNA sequence: TGTGCCAGCAGCCAGACAAACTCCTACGAGCAGTACTTC. Combining the CDR3 with reference TRBV5-6 and TRBJ2-7 gives the whole variable domain DAGVTQSPTHLIKTRGQQVTLRCSPKSGHDTVSWYQQALGQGPQFIFQYYEEEERQRGNFPDRFSGHQFPNYSSELNVNALLLGDSALYLCASSQTNSYEQYFGPGTRLTVT.